This T cell receptor beta chain was captured by sequencing in a study of blood T cell repertoires in COVID-19. About the research overall: Collection of acute and convalescent COVID-19 samples took place in the United States, Italy and Spain. From T cells, B-cell-depleted T cells, or PBMCs came the material, which was cDNA or gDNA.

Original handling: Amplification of reference gene primers was used by the study to estimate nucleated cell counts. Libraries were prepared by immunoSEQ multiplex PCR; TCRdb keeps only in-frame clonotypes and omits some of them. V and J calls and clone size come straight from that table; D and trimming were deduced from the DNA. The data show around 70,000 clones, 80% to 90% seen once. The V gene's germline CDR1 is DFQATT and CDR2 SNEGSKA (reference sequence). V lost 3 bases, J lost 4 bases, and 5 bases stayed unmatched. This CDR3 comprises 14 residues. The source is a man aged 50-59 years with active COVID-19. The specimen sequenced was peripheral blood. The chain is built from TRBV20-1 and TRBJ2-3, with 9 positions matching TRBD2. DNA for the CDR3: TGCAGTGCTAGTTGGCGGGAGGGACCAGATACGCAGTATTTT. Residues: CSASWREGPDTQYF.